The 14 T cell receptor beta chains below all came from one sample that was sequenced in a study of response to subunit inactivated influenza vaccine. TCRdb reprocessed the RT-PCR reads via MiXCR and lists one record per CDR3 protein. The profile shows approximately 530,000 distinct CDR3 sequences, roughly 7.6% of them singletons. Sample: PBMCs from blood, taken around 2 years after vaccination. The receptors come from a man aged 50-75 years who received an inactivated influenza vaccine.

This clonotype was seen only a few times. The J gene is TRBJ2-5, the V gene TRBV7-8; a possible D gene is TRBD1 (6 bases). The germline V and J ends were trimmed by 1 base and 4 bases, with 10 bases remaining between them. The CDR3 length is 14 residues. Per germline, CDR1 SGHVS and CDR2 FQNEAQ. CDR3 sequence reads: CASSLVRTVETQYF. As DNA, the CDR3 is TGTGCCAGCAGCTTAGTTCGGACAGTAGAGACCCAGTACTTC.

This chain joins TRBV2 and TRBJ2-3; D not resolved. Germline CDR1 SNHLY, CDR2 FYNNEI. Trimming pared 6 bases from V and 3 bases from J, leaving 13 bases between. The CDR3 loop spans 14 amino acids. CDR3 in amino acids: CASRDNVRTDTQYF. Here the CDR3 DNA reads TGTGCCAGCAGGGATAACGTCCGGACAGATACGCAGTATTTT.

This chain joins TRBV20-1 and TRBJ2-5; 7 positions agree with TRBD1. The CDR3 length is 14 residues. V dropped 3 bases and J dropped 3; count of bases not matched to a gene: 7. Germline assignment: CDR1 DFQATT and CDR2 SNEGSKA (reference sequence). Written as DNA, the CDR3 is TGCAGTGCTAGCATGGGACAGCTCAAAGAGACCCAGTACTTC. Its translation: CSASMGQLKETQYF.

This clonotype showed up just a few times. This sequence joins TRBV7-2 and TRBJ2-1, with D possibly being TRBD2 (6 bases). CDR3 length equals 15 residues. Trimming removed 2 bases at V and 6 bases at J, with 14 bases between. CDR1 SGHTA and CDR2 FQGNSA come from the germline V gene. CDR3 region: CASSLRWEVANEQFF. For the CDR3, the DNA is TGTGCCAGCAGCTTAAGGTGGGAGGTCGCCAATGAGCAGTTCTTC.

This clonotype was counted ten times or more. The genes are TRBV2 and TRBJ1-3; D uncertain. In germline, CDR1 is SNHLY, CDR2 FYNNEI. The CDR3 spans 16 residues. Trimming stripped 4 bases from V and 0 bases from J, with 13 bases between. CDR3 residues: CASSGSHPSSGNTIYF. CDR3 sequence (DNA): TGTGCCAGCAGTGGATCTCACCCGAGCTCTGGAAACACCATATATTTT.

This clonotype has a handful of counts. The V call is TRBV6-1, the J call TRBJ1-2, with no clear D. The CDR3 length is 14 residues. V gave up 6 bases and J gave up 8 bases, with 19 bases separating them. Germline CDR1 reads MNHNS; CDR2 reads SASEGT. The CDR3 DNA follows: TGTGCCAGCAGCCGAACCGCCTCGACGGGCGGCTACACCTTC. Amino acid sequence: CASSRTASTGGYTF.

This clonotype has just a few counts. V is TRBV20-1 and J is TRBJ2-7, with a weak D call TRBD1 (5 bases). This CDR3 has 14 residues. The germline gives CDR1 DFQATT, CDR2 SNEGSKA (reference sequence). The V gene lost 3 bases and the J gene lost 0 bases, with 12 bases spanning the gap. The CDR3 here is CSARTAEYSYEQYF. CDR3 DNA sequence: TGCAGTGCTAGGACAGCCGAGTACTCCTACGAGCAGTACTTC.

The genes are TRBV24-1 and TRBJ2-1; TRBD2 matches at 10 bases. Trimming at V came to 5 bases and at J to 0 bases, leaving 9 bases not matched to a gene. Germline-derived CDR1 and CDR2 are KGHDR and SFDVKD. This CDR3 has 18 amino acids. DNA of the CDR3: TGTGCCACCAGTGGGACTGGGACTAGCGAAAGCTCCTACAATGAGCAGTTCTTC. Protein product: CATSGTGTSESSYNEQFF.

This clonotype has only a few counts. This sequence joins TRBV6-5 and TRBJ1-4, with TRBD1 matching 7 bases. The ends lost 1 base at V and 7 bases at J; junction bases unmatched: 6. Germline V lookup: CDR1 MNHEY, CDR2 SVGAGI. There are 15 residues in the CDR3. The CDR3 bases are TGTGCCAGCAGTTACTGGACAGGTGGGCCTGAAAAACTGTTTTTT. Its translation is CASSYWTGGPEKLFF.

In nucleotides, the CDR3 is TGTGCCAGCAGTTTATTCTGGGGGGCTGGCGAAAAACTGTTTTTT. Amino acid sequence: CASSLFWGAGEKLFF. The chain joins TRBV28 to TRBJ1-4; tentatively, D is TRBD1 (6 bases). Germline-derived CDR1 and CDR2 are MDHEN and SYDVKM. V was cut by 1 base and J by 8 bases, with 14 bases left in between. The CDR3 consists of 15 residues.

The sample holds a few counts of this clonotype. This chain links TRBV6-5 with TRBJ1-6; a weak D match, TRBD1 (5 bases). Per the germline V gene, CDR1 is MNHEY and CDR2 is SVGAGI. This CDR3 has 15 residues. V was cut by 2 bases and J by 11 bases, with 16 bases left in between. CDR3 amino acids: CASSYGGQGGTPLHF. CDR3 bases: TGTGCCAGCAGTTACGGGGGTCAGGGTGGCACACCCCTCCACTTT.

This clonotype was seen only a few times. The chain joins TRBV11-3 to TRBJ2-1; 8 nucleotides agree with TRBD2. The CDR3 sequence is 16 residues long. V trimming: 0 bases; J trimming: 4 bases; junction bases outside the gene matches: 5. The germline V gene encodes CDR1 SGHNT and CDR2 YENEEA. This chain's CDR3 is CASSLDRLAGYNEQFF. The CDR3 nucleotides are TGTGCCAGCAGCTTAGATCGATTAGCGGGGTACAATGAGCAGTTCTTC.

The chain joins TRBV4-2 to TRBJ2-3, with 13 bases lining up with TRBD2. CDR3 size: 20 residues. Per the germline V gene, CDR1 is LGHNA and CDR2 is YNFKEQ. Losses at the gene ends were 2 bases for V and 2 bases for J; bases not matched to a gene: 13. The DNA of the CDR3 is TGTGCCAGCAGCCAATTTACCGGACTAGCGGGGGCCCCGTCCACAGATACGCAGTATTTT. Translation gives CASSQFTGLAGAPSTDTQYF.

This clonotype was counted only a few times. The rearrangement joins TRBV20-1 to TRBJ2-7; perhaps TRBD1 as D (5 bases). Germline loops: CDR1 DFQATT, CDR2 SNEGSKA (reference sequence). The CDR3 runs to 12 residues. V was trimmed by 6 bases and J by 3 bases, leaving 12 bases between them. The CDR3 DNA reads as TGCAGTGCCCCCGACCAGGGCTACGAGCAGTACTTC. Its translation is CSAPDQGYEQYF.